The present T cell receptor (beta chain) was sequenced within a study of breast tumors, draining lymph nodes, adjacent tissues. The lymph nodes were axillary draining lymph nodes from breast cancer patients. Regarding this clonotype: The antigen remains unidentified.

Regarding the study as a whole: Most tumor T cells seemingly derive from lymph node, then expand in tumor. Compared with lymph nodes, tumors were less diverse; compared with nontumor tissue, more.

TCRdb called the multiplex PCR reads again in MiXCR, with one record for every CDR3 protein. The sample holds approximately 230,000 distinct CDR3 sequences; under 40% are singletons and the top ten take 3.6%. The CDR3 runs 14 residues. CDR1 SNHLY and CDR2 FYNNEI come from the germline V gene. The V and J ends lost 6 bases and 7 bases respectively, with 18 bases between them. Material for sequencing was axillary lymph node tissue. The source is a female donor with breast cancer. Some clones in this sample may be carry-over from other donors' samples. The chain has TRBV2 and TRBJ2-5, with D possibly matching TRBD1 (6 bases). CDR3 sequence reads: CASRERTALGTQYF. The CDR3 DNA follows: TGTGCCAGCAGAGAGAGGACAGCCTTGGGGACCCAGTACTTC. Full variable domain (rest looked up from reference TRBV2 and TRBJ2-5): EPEVTQTPSHQVTQMGQEVILRCVPISNHLYFYWYRQILGQKVEFLVSFYNNEISEKSEIFDDQFSVERPDGSNFTLKIRSTKLEDSAMYFCASRERTALGTQYFGPGTRLLVL.